The T cell receptor (beta chain) described here comes from a study of spatial heterogeneity in lung cancer. For the study at large: Alpha-chain sequences were detected in numbers that were consistently lower than beta-chain sequences. For the average unique TCR and UMI combination, more than eight occurrences appeared in raw reads.

The library protocol tagged each TCR cDNA with a unique molecular identifier. TCRdb itself ran the 5' RACE reads through MiXCR, one entry per CDR3 protein. The sample holds more than 9,000 distinct CDR3 sequences, about 6.2% seen once. The time point: sample taken at primary tumor resection. Sequencing covered unsorted whole RNA taken from tumor, nontumor lung or frozen PBMC. This clonotype has at least ten counts. This beta chain came through as a stray read in a library set up for alpha chains, and its size says little. The sequence was collected from a male donor with early-stage non-small cell lung cancer. The sequencing used normal lung tissue next to the tumor, collected at surgery.

The CDR3 nucleotides are TGTGCCAGCAGCACACCTCCAGGGGAGCCCCTCCACTTT. This codes for CASSTPPGEPLHF. This sequence joins TRBV12-3 or TRBV12-4 and TRBJ1-6; tentatively, D is TRBD1 (6 bases). The CDR3 runs to 13 residues. The V gene lost 6 bases and the J gene lost 13 bases, with 16 bases spanning the gap.